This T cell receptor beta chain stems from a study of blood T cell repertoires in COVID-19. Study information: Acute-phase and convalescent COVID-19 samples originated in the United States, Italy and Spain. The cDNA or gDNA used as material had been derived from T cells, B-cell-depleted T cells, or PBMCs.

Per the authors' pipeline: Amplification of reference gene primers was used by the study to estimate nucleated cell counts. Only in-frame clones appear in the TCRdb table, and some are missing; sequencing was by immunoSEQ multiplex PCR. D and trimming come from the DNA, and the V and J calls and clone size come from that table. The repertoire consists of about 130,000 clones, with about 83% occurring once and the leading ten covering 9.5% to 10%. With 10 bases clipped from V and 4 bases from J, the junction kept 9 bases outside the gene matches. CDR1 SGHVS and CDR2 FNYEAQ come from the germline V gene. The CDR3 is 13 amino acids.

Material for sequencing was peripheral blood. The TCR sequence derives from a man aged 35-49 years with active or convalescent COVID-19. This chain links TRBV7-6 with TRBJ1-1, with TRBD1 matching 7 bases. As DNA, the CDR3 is TGTGCCACGCGACAGGGAGAGGTCACTGAAGCTTTCTTT. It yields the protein CATRQGEVTEAFF.